This T cell receptor beta chain was sequenced for a study of T cell responses to AZD1222 COVID-19 vaccine. Comments on this clone: Its antigen is unidentified.

The repertoire was sequenced with immunoSEQ multiplex PCR; TCRdb's copy has only in-frame clones and lacks some. The sample has about 140,000 clones, around 90% seen once. Study-wide points: Females outnumbered males among donors, who were mostly white British; clonal diversity was possibly underestimated. Spike-specific TCR breadth and depth went up after people got two AZD1222 doses.

The CDR3 has 15 residues. Sample: peripheral blood, taken on day 0 of AZD1222 vaccination. This chain connects TRBV21-1 to TRBJ1-5; no check of the table's D call, TRBD1, against the DNA was made. TRBV21-1 is listed as a pseudogene. The origin of this receptor is an adult in good health. The DNA for the CDR3 is TGTGCCAGCAGCCCCAGGTTGGGTAGCAATCAGCCCCAGCATTTT. Its translation: CASSPRLGSNQPQHF.